The clone carrying this TCR beta chain has just a few counts. Sequence at one end of the junction differs from germline and may be a read error. Assay used: immunoSEQ multiplex PCR; TCRdb lists only in-frame clones, some missing. The sample consists of hundreds of thousands of clones, 86% of them appearing once. Participants' reported clinical history set cohort assignment. Two negative PCRs, clearance, or symptom resolution characterized the recovered Cohort 3 donors. This sample was included in a study of blood T cell repertoires in COVID-19. Across the whole study: Specimens from acute and convalescent COVID-19 originated in the United States, Italy and Spain.

This CDR3 spans 15 amino acids. From germline, CDR1 is SSHAT and CDR2 FNYEAQ (reference sequence). This sequence originates from a man in his late teens or twenties who had recovered from COVID-19. The sequencing sample was made of PBMCs or T cells enriched from blood (not recorded which). The chain links TRBV7-7 to TRBJ1-1; the match to TRBD1 covers 7 bases. The CDR3 DNA sequence: TGTGCTAGCAGAATTCAAGGGGGCAGGGAGACTGAAGCTTTCTTT. Its protein product is CASRIQGGRETEAFF.